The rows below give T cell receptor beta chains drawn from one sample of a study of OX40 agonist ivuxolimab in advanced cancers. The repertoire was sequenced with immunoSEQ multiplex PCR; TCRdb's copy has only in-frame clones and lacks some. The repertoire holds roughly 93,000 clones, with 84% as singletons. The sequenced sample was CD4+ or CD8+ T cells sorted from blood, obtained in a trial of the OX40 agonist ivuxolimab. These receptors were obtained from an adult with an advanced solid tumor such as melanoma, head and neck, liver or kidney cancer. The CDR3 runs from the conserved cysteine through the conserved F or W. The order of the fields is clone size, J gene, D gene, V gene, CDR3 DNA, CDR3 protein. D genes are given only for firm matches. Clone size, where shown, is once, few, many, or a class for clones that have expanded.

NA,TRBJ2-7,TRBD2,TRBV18,TGTGCCAGCTCACTCTCCGGGACTACCCCCTACGAGCAGTACTTC,CASSLSGTTPYEQYF
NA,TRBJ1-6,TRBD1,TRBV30,TGTGCCTGGCACAGGGGAGAGAGTAATTCACCCCTCCACTTT,CAWHRGESNSPLHF
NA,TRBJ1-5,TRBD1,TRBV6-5,TGTGCCAGCAGGGGACTGACAGGGAAAGCTCAGCCCCAGCATTTT,CASRGLTGKAQPQHF
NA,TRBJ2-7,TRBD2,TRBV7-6,TGTGCCAGCAGCTTAGGACTAGCGCAGAGCTCCTACGAGCAGTACTTC,CASSLGLAQSSYEQYF
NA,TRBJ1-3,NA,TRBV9,TGTGCCAGCAGCGTAGTAGCAGACTCTGGAAACACCATATATTTT,CASSVVADSGNTIYF
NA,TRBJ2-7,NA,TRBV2,TGTGCCAGCAGTGAAACGGGGCAAGTCACTTCGGGCTACGAGCAGTACTTC,CASSETGQVTSGYEQYF
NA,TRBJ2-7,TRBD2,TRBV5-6,TGTGCCAGCAGACCCATCCTAGCGGGCCACTCCTACGAGCAGTACTTC,CASRPILAGHSYEQYF
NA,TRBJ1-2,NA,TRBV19,TGTGCCAGTAGTATATCCGCGAAGGGGGGCAACTATGGCTACACCTTC,CASSISAKGGNYGYTF
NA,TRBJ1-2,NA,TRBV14,TGTGCCAGCAGCCCCCTGGACAGTTTCAACTATGGCTACACCTTC,CASSPLDSFNYGYTF
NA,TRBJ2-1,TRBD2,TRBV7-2,TGTGCCAGCAGCCCCCCCTCCCTACTAGCGGGGGCCTCCTACAATGAGCAGTTCTTC,CASSPPSLLAGASYNEQFF
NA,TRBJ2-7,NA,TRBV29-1,TGCAGCGTTGCCTCCGGGACAAACCTCTACGAGCAGTACTTC,CSVASGTNLYEQYF
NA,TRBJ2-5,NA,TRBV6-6,TGTGCCAGCAGTTACTCGAAGTCGGTGGGAGAGACCCAGTACTTC,CASSYSKSVGETQYF
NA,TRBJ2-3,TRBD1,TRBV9,TGTGCCAGCAGCGTCTCCTCCGGGACAGGGACCACAGATACGCAGTATTTT,CASSVSSGTGTTDTQYF
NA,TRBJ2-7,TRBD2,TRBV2,TGTGCCAGCAGTGACCCCCGTACTAGCGGGGCCTACGAGCAGTACTTC,CASSDPRTSGAYEQYF
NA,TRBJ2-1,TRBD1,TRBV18,TGTGCCAGCTCACCAGCTATCACAGGGGGCAATGAGCAGTTCTTC,CASSPAITGGNEQFF
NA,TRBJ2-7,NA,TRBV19,TGTGCCAGTAGCGCAGGCAGAGCTTACGAGCAGTACTTC,CASSAGRAYEQYF
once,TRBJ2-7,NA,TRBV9,TGTGCCAGCAGCGTAGGAGGGTCTGGGGCCGCCTACGAGCAGTACTTC,CASSVGGSGAAYEQYF
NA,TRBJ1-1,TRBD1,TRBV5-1,TGCGCCAGCAGCTTAGGGACAGCACCGAACACTGAAGCTTTCTTT,CASSLGTAPNTEAFF
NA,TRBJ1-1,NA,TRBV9,TGTGCCAGCAGCCAACACCCGGACGGGAACACTGAAGCTTTCTTT,CASSQHPDGNTEAFF
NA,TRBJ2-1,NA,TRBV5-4,TGTGCCAGCAGCTTGGTCGGGTTGGTTGGGGGCAATGAGCAGTTCTTC,CASSLVGLVGGNEQFF